Below are 30 T cell receptor beta chains sequenced from a single sample in a study of T cell responses to AZD1222 COVID-19 vaccine (dated by TCRdb to the early 2020s). The protocol used for the library was the immunoSEQ multiplex PCR assay. What TCRdb holds here is the immuneACCESS table cut down to in-frame rearrangements. Part of the clones is not present; checked against another copy, under half of the missing clones reflect an unresolved V gene, and the others are unexplained. Counted in this sample were roughly 160,000 clones; roughly 90% of them appeared once. Approximately 4.5% of the sample belongs to the ten largest clones. What this sample's time point label stands for: about 28 days (+/-7) after the second vaccine dose. The sequenced sample was peripheral blood, obtained 28 days after the second AZD1222 dose. These receptor sequences come from an adult who received the AZD1222 COVID-19 vaccine.

The chain is built from TRBV4-1 and TRBJ1-6; 10 bases line up with TRBD1. The CDR3 runs 15 residues. Germline CDR1 reads MGHRA; CDR2 reads YSYEKL. The V gene end was trimmed by 7 bases and the J gene end by 10 bases; junction bases not matched to a gene: 10. The CDR3 coding sequence is TGCGCCAGCACGGGTAGGGGGACAGGGGACTCACCCCTCCACTTT. Amino acid sequence: CASTGRGTGDSPLHF.

This clone was counted a single time. CDR3 region: CASSFRVTSDSPLHF. CDR3 nucleotide sequence: TGTGCCAGCAGCTTCCGGGTTACGTCTGATTCACCCCTCCACTTT. This sequence joins TRBV5-8 and TRBJ1-6; D unresolved. V was pared by 2 bases and J by 8 bases, with 14 bases between. CDR1 is SGHTS and CDR2 is YDEGEE in the germline V gene. This CDR3 is 15 amino acids long.

The table lists this clone with a count of one. The rearrangement uses TRBV6-2 or TRBV6-3 and TRBJ2-7; D may match TRBD1 or TRBD2 (5 bases each). The germline V gene has CDR1 MNHEY and CDR2 SVGEGT. Trimming cost V 6 bases and J 0 bases, with 12 bases left between them. The CDR3 sequence is 14 residues long. CDR3 amino acids: CASSQGTISYEQYF. CDR3 DNA: TGTGCCAGCAGCCAAGGGACCATCTCCTACGAGCAGTACTTC.

This clone was observed a single time. The chain recombines TRBV18 with TRBJ1-2; D is possibly TRBD1 (5 bases). CDR3 length: 15 residues. The V gene lost 0 bases and the J gene lost 7 bases, with 15 bases spanning the gap. Germline V gives CDR1 KGHSH, CDR2 LQKENI. The CDR3 DNA reads as TGTGCCAGCTCACCACCGGTAGGGGTGCCTGGTGGCTACACCTTC. This codes for CASSPPVGVPGGYTF.

CDR3 region: CASSDRERTEAFF. CDR3 coding DNA: TGTGCCAGCAGTGACAGGGAGAGGACTGAAGCTTTCTTT. The chain employs TRBV6-2 or TRBV6-3 and TRBJ1-1, with TRBD1 matching over 7 bases. Germline-derived CDR1 and CDR2 are MNHEY and SVGEGT. The CDR3 totals 13 residues. The J segment lost 5 bases and the V segment lost 5 bases, leaving 5 bases of the junction unmatched.

This clone was counted once. CDR3 nucleotide sequence: TGTGCCAGCAGCCCCTTAGATTGGACTGGAAGCACAGATACGCAGTATTTT. It is translated as CASSPLDWTGSTDTQYF. This chain uses TRBV4-2 with TRBJ2-3; TRBD2 might be the D (5 bases). Trimming left V 4 bases short and J 0 bases short, with 17 bases between. Germline lookup yields CDR1 LGHNA and CDR2 YNFKEQ. The CDR3 sequence is 17 residues long.

The V and J genes are TRBV13 and TRBJ1-2, with 8 bases lining up with TRBD1. Trimming took 4 bases from V and 1 from J; bases not matched to a gene: 5. Germline values: CDR1 PRHDT, CDR2 FYEKMQ (reference sequence). The CDR3 consists of 15 residues. The CDR3 sequence: CASSSRGQVNYGYTF. In DNA, the CDR3 is TGTGCCAGCAGCTCCCGGGGACAGGTTAACTATGGCTACACCTTC. The full variable domain, completed using reference TRBV13 and TRBJ1-2, is AAGVIQSPRHLIKEKRETATLKCYPIPRHDTVYWYQQGPGQDPQFLISFYEKMQSDKGSIPDRFSAQQFSDYHSELNMSSLELGDSALYFCASSSRGQVNYGYTFGSGTRLTVV.

The rearrangement links TRBV11-3 to TRBJ1-6, with D uncertain. Germline loops: CDR1 SGHNT, CDR2 YENEEA. Trimming cost V 1 base and J 7 bases, with 5 bases left between them. CDR3 length: 13 amino acids. CDR3 amino acids: CASSLGPNSPLHF. DNA of the CDR3: TGTGCCAGCAGCTTAGGCCCGAATTCACCCCTCCACTTT. Looking up the rest from reference TRBV11-3 and TRBJ1-6 gives the full variable domain: EAGVVQSPRYKIIEKKQPVAFWCNPISGHNTLYWYLQNLGQGPELLIRYENEEAVDDSQLPKDRFSAERLKGVDSTLKIQPAELGDSAVYLCASSLGPNSPLHFGNGTRLTVT.

The V call is TRBV13, the J call TRBJ2-7; no clear D gene. Trimming removed 0 bases from V and 3 bases from J, with 12 bases in between. The CDR3 totals 15 residues. Germline CDR1 PRHDT, CDR2 FYEKMQ (reference sequence). CDR3 sequence (DNA): TGTGCCAGCAGCTTAGGGGGATTGGAGAGCTACGAGCAGTACTTC. This encodes CASSLGGLESYEQYF.

The V gene is TRBV3-1 (or the pseudogene TRBV3-2), the J gene TRBJ2-7; 13 bases are a match to TRBD2. V lost 4 bases, J lost 4 bases, and 13 bases stayed unmatched. Germline values: CDR1 LGHDT, CDR2 YNNKEL (reference sequence). This CDR3 is 18 amino acids long. CDR3 bases: TGTGCCAGCAGCCCCCAACATCGACTAGCGGGGGGCCAATACGAGCAGTACTTC. Encoded protein: CASSPQHRLAGGQYEQYF.

The chain couples TRBV2 to TRBJ1-3, with a possible D match to TRBD1 (5 bases). Looked up from germline, CDR1 is SNHLY and CDR2 is FYNNEI. The CDR3 totals 13 residues. Deletions cut 9 bases from V and 6 bases from J, with 15 bases between. The CDR3, as DNA: TGTGCCAGTACCAACAAGGGGCCAAACACCATATATTTT. This translates into CASTNKGPNTIYF.

The rearrangement joins TRBV7-9 to TRBJ2-3; D gene unclear. Looked up from germline, CDR1 is SEHNR and CDR2 is FQNEAQ (reference sequence). Trimming took 4 bases from V and 0 from J, leaving 2 bases between them. CDR3 length: 12 residues. The CDR3 loop is CASSSSTDTQYF. CDR3 bases: TGTGCCAGCAGCTCCAGCACAGATACGCAGTATTTT.

The chain is built from TRBV3-1 (or the pseudogene TRBV3-2) and TRBJ2-2; no clear D. V was pared by 4 bases and J by 4 bases, with 16 bases between. Germline CDR1 reads LGHDT; CDR2 reads YNNKEL (reference sequence). CDR3 length: 16 residues. CDR3: CASSPTGVRTTGELFF. In nucleotides, the CDR3 is TGTGCCAGCAGCCCCACTGGGGTCCGAACCACCGGGGAGCTGTTTTTT.

The rearrangement joins TRBV10-2 to TRBJ1-2; D is unresolved. CDR1 WSHSY and CDR2 SAAADI come from the germline V gene. The CDR3 is 12 residues long. Trimming cost V 4 bases and J 5 bases, with 8 bases left between them. CDR3 in DNA: TGCGCCAGCAGTGTGCAAGGGTATGGCTACACCTTC. Its protein is CASSVQGYGYTF.

This clone occurred a few times. The chain is built from TRBV24-1 and TRBJ2-1; D might be TRBD2 (6 bases). Germline V CDR1 and CDR2: KGHDR, SFDVKD. Between the trimmed V and J ends, which lost 4 bases and 10 bases, there was a span of 13 bases. The CDR3 sequence is 13 residues long. The CDR3 nucleotides read TGTGCCACCAGTGACGGGACTCTAGCGGAGCAGTTCTTC. Residues: CATSDGTLAEQFF.

The chain is built from TRBV5-4 and TRBJ2-3; D is undetermined. Trimming shortened V by 7 bases and J by 2 bases, and 5 bases separated the two germline ends. The CDR3 spans 11 residues. From germline, CDR1 is SGHNT and CDR2 YYREEE (reference sequence). CDR3 bases: TGTGCCAGCGGGCCCACAGATACGCAGTATTTT. This gives the protein CASGPTDTQYF.

This clone was observed a single time. The CDR3 DNA follows: TGCGCCAGCAGCGGGGACTTTAATTCACCCCTCCACTTT. It codes for CASSGDFNSPLHF. This chain joins TRBV5-1 and TRBJ1-6; possible D gene TRBD1, 5 bases. The germline V gene encodes CDR1 SGHRS and CDR2 YFSETQ. The CDR3 runs 13 residues. Between the trimmed V and J ends, which lost 4 bases and 6 bases, there was a span of 8 bases.

This sequence joins TRBV11-2 and TRBJ1-5; D ambiguous. The V end was cut by 1 base, the J end by 6 bases, with 7 bases between. Per germline, CDR1 SGHAT and CDR2 FQNNGV. CDR3 length: 13 amino acids. Here the CDR3 reads CASSLGVGQPQHF. As DNA, the CDR3 is TGTGCCAGCAGCTTAGGGGTGGGTCAGCCCCAGCATTTT.

V and J are TRBV19 and TRBJ1-5; D is ambiguous. V lost 0 bases to trimming and J lost 4 bases, with 4 bases between them. The germline V gene encodes CDR1 LNHDA and CDR2 SQIVND (reference sequence). This CDR3 region has 13 residues. Here the CDR3 reads CASSIDGNQPQHF. The CDR3 region has the DNA TGTGCCAGTAGTATAGATGGGAATCAGCCCCAGCATTTT. Filled out from reference TRBV19 and TRBJ1-5, the complete variable domain reads DGGITQSPKYLFRKEGQNVTLSCEQNLNHDAMYWYRQDPGQGLRLIYYSQIVNDFQKGDIAEGYSVSREKKESFPLTVTSAQKNPTAFYLCASSIDGNQPQHFGDGTRLSIL.

The genes are TRBV18 and TRBJ1-2, with TRBD1 identical over 7 bases. V trimming: 4 bases; J trimming: 4 bases; junction bases outside the gene matches: 15. The CDR3 spans 17 residues. Germline lookup yields CDR1 KGHSH and CDR2 LQKENI. The CDR3 spells CASSLIAGTEDLYGYTF. The CDR3 DNA reads TGTGCCAGCTCACTTATAGCCGGGACAGAAGACCTCTATGGCTACACCTTC.

The gene calls are TRBV5-1 and TRBJ2-2, with 7 nucleotides matching TRBD2. V shed 3 bases, J shed 4 bases, and the junction held 6 bases outside the gene matches. From germline, CDR1 is SGHRS and CDR2 YFSETQ. This CDR3 comprises 15 residues. The CDR3 bases are TGCGCCAGCAGCTACGGGGCGGGGGTCACCGGGGAGCTGTTTTTT. Amino acids: CASSYGAGVTGELFF.

CDR3 DNA: TGTGCCAGCAGCTTATGGGTGGAGAGCTATGGCTACACCTTC. This sequence encodes CASSLWVESYGYTF. The chain has TRBV7-9 and TRBJ1-2, with D unclear. V was shortened by 2 bases and J by 4 bases, with 11 bases between the two germline ends. The germline V gene encodes CDR1 SEHNR and CDR2 FQNEAQ (reference sequence). This CDR3 has 14 amino acids.

The gene calls are TRBV2 and TRBJ1-5; D perhaps matches TRBD1 (6 bases). The length of the CDR3 is 15 residues. Trimming removed 3 bases at V and 7 bases at J, with 16 bases between. Germline V lookup: CDR1 SNHLY, CDR2 FYNNEI. CDR3 region: CASSDGGRGRQPQHF. The CDR3 DNA reads as TGTGCCAGCAGTGACGGGGGCAGGGGTAGGCAGCCCCAGCATTTT.

The chain uses TRBV6-5 and TRBJ1-1, with D possibly being TRBD1 (6 bases). Germline V lookup: CDR1 MNHEY, CDR2 SVGAGI. The length of the CDR3 is 15 residues. V lost 2 bases and J 0 bases, leaving 10 bases between the germline ends. CDR3 amino acids: CASSYGGGMNTEAFF. CDR3 nucleotides: TGTGCCAGCAGTTACGGGGGCGGCATGAACACTGAAGCTTTCTTT.

This chain links TRBV5-5 with TRBJ1-1; 7 nucleotides align to TRBD1. This CDR3 comprises 14 residues. The germline V gene has CDR1 SGHKS and CDR2 YYEKEE (reference sequence). V gave up 2 bases and J gave up 2 bases; unmatched junction bases: 3. The CDR3 bases are TGTGCCAGCAGCTTAGGGACAGCTAACACTGAAGCTTTCTTT. This sequence encodes CASSLGTANTEAFF.

This clone was observed many times. The chain is built from TRBV6-5 and TRBJ2-3; D might be TRBD2 (5 bases). Germline V gene lookup returns CDR1 MNHEY and CDR2 SVGAGI. CDR3 length: 14 residues. V was pared by 0 bases and J by 8 bases, with 12 bases between. DNA for the CDR3: TGTGCCAGCAGTTACTCTCCTGGGAGCGGTACGCAGTATTTT. It encodes CASSYSPGSGTQYF.

V and J are TRBV29-1 and TRBJ1-2; maybe TRBD1 (6 bases). The V end lost 5 bases, the J end lost 8 bases, and 24 bases lay between the germline ends. There are 15 residues in the CDR3. Germline V gives CDR1 SQVTM, CDR2 ANQGSEA. The CDR3 DNA sequence: TGCAGCGTTACCGTTTGGGAACAGGGATTATTGGGCTACACCTTC. This sequence encodes CSVTVWEQGLLGYTF.

The V call is TRBV4-1, the J call TRBJ2-1; 8 nucleotides match TRBD1. The CDR3 is made up of 13 amino acids. CDR1 MGHRA and CDR2 YSYEKL come from the germline V gene. V dropped 8 bases and J dropped 9; count of bases not matched to a gene: 9. The DNA for the CDR3 is TGCGCCAGCGGACAGGGAAGTTTGGGTGAGCAGTTCTTC. Protein: CASGQGSLGEQFF.

Of note for this clone: This CDR3 is also generated by other DNA sequences in the sample. The chain is built from TRBV9 and TRBJ1-1, with D perhaps matching TRBD1 (6 bases). Trimming shortened V by 0 bases and J by 2 bases, and 8 bases separated the two germline ends. Germline values: CDR1 SGDLS, CDR2 YYNGEE. The CDR3 is made up of 14 amino acids. CDR3 sequence (DNA): TGTGCCAGCAGCGTAGGGGGGGCCAACACTGAAGCTTTCTTT. This translates into CASSVGGANTEAFF.

Regarding this clone: This CDR3 is also generated by other DNA sequences in the sample. This sequence joins TRBV7-3 and TRBJ1-1; D might be TRBD1 (5 bases). V was clipped by 3 bases and J by 2 bases, with 7 bases between them. CDR3 length: 13 amino acids. CDR1 and CDR2 from the germline V gene are SGHTA and FQGTGA. This chain's CDR3 is CASSLGRNTEAFF. CDR3 bases: TGTGCCAGCAGCTTGGGGCGTAACACTGAAGCTTTCTTT.